The T cell receptor beta chain under discussion was sequenced for a study of blood T cell repertoires in COVID-19. Study as a whole: Spain, Italy and the United States supplied samples that represented acute and convalescent COVID-19.

The assay was immunoSEQ multiplex PCR, and TCRdb's table has in-frame clones only and misses some. The table shows hundreds of thousands of clones, with around 89% occurring only once. The length of the CDR3 is 15 residues. Germline V gives CDR1 LGHDT, CDR2 YNNKEL (reference sequence). J was trimmed by 4 bases and V by 6 bases; bases with no gene match: 8. A word on this clone: The sample has other DNA sequences that encode this CDR3 too.

This sequence joins TRBV3-1 (or the pseudogene TRBV3-2) and TRBJ2-1, with 8 bases fitting TRBD2. This TCR was sampled from a woman in her forties who had recovered from COVID-19. Sequencing input: PBMCs or T cells enriched from blood (not recorded which). This CDR3 is CASRPGLAGYNEQFF. DNA of the CDR3: TGTGCCAGCAGACCTGGCCTAGCGGGTTACAATGAGCAGTTCTTC.